The following is a TCR beta chain sequence with its context. Its antigen is still unknown. No base quality information exists; no much larger clone differs at one position. Each collaborating institution followed its own protocols to collect whole blood in K2EDTA tubes. For TCRbeta analysis, collaborator samples were shipped as frozen whole blood, as isolated PBMCs, or as DNA extracted from either sample type. The sample is drawn from a study of blood T cell repertoires in COVID-19 (dated by TCRdb to the early 2020s). Looking at the study overall: Collaborator samples came from the United States, Italy and Spain and covered acute and convalescent phases of COVID-19. The material from the prospective study consisted of cDNA or gDNA derived from T cells, B-cell-depleted T cells, or PBMCs. The dataset comprised deeply sampled blood TCRbeta repertoires from subjects exposed to, actively infected with, or recovered from COVID-19. The repertoires were released in a freely available public database meant as a resource for research on the immune response to SARS-CoV-2. Samples were obtained from the ongoing ImmuneRACE study (first 160 participants) and from 1,000 to 1,500 subjects provided by 6 global collaborators. Sample metadata almost always included a de-identified subject ID, COVID-19 status, age in years and sex. Where available, HLA class I and class II types were obtained from metadata supplied by the sample provider rather than from assay-based typing. On the study overall, not on this receptor specifically: The amount of clinical and demographic metadata varied by source and participant and was provided uncurated.

TCRbeta CDR3 regions were amplified from genomic DNA using the immunoSEQ Assay, a bias-controlled multiplex PCR. In the source study's methods: The number of nucleated cells in each sample was estimated from the amplification of reference gene primers within the assay. Sequence reads were collapsed and filtered to measure the absolute abundance of every unique TCRbeta CDR3 rearrangement. For each sample, productive Simpson clonality was calculated as the square root of Simpson's diversity index across productive rearrangements. Imported from immuneACCESS, the table was reduced by TCRdb to in-frame sequences with V and J called. These copies leave out some clones; in studies compared against another copy, an unresolved V gene accounts for under half, and the cause of the remainder is not known. The V and J calls and clone size were taken over from that table, and D and trimming were inferred from the DNA. The sample contains about 20,000 clones, around nine tenths of them found a single time. Approximately 12% of the sample belongs to the ten largest clones.

This TCR was sampled from a human donor in a cohort sampled during active COVID-19. What was sequenced was peripheral blood.

The DNA sequence is as follows: TGCGCCAGCAGCTTAGACGGGGATAGGAATCAGCCCCAGCATTTT. Its protein is CASSLDGDRNQPQHF. The chain links TRBV5-1 with TRBJ1-5; the D gene remains uncertain. The germline V gene specifies SGHRS as CDR1 and YFSETQ as CDR2. Trimming takes 2 bases from V and 4 bases from J, and the germline ends sit 13 bases apart. The CDR3 sequence holds 15 residues, the cysteine and phenylalanine included. Only the CDR3 DNA is retained, 45 bases long and in frame from the first base.